This T cell receptor (beta chain) emerged from a study of blood T cell repertoires in COVID-19. About the study: The cDNA or gDNA used as material had been derived from T cells, B-cell-depleted T cells, or PBMCs.

V was trimmed by 0 bases and J by 5 bases, leaving 20 bases between them. CDR3 length equals 18 residues. In germline, CDR1 is LGHNA, CDR2 YSLEER. Authors' analysis steps: Estimation of nucleated cell counts relied on the amplification of reference gene primers. Measured with immunoSEQ multiplex PCR; TCRdb has only the in-frame clones, and not every one. From that table come the V and J calls and clone size; the DNA was used to work out D and trimming. The top ten clones hold 0.55% to 0.75% of a sample with approximately 210,000 clones, 88% of them seen once. The sequence derives from a man aged 35 to 55 with acute or convalescent COVID-19. The rearrangement uses TRBV4-3 and TRBJ2-1; possible D gene TRBD2, 6 bases. The specimen sequenced was peripheral blood. The DNA for the CDR3 is TGCGCCAGCAGCCAAGATCGGAAGTCTATAGCGGCCAACAATGAGCAGTTCTTC. Translating it yields CASSQDRKSIAANNEQFF.